This TCR beta chain derives from a study of T cells expressing NK-cell markers. The CDR3 is 16 residues long. The germline V gene has CDR1 ENHRY and CDR2 SYGVKD. It was by 5'RACE template switching with UMIs that TCR beta cDNA was made. TCRdb re-called the 5' RACE reads and gives one entry per CDR3 protein, without DNA. The sample totals some 450,000 distinct CDR3 sequences; its top ten clones hold 7.3%. The sequence was obtained from a woman between 18 and 75 years old in good health. The chain combines TRBV10-3 with TRBJ2-3; TCRdb names TRBD2, which stays unverified in the absence of DNA. The specimen was blood T cells: a sorted CD56 or NKG2C T cell subset, CD4+ or CD8+ T cells, or bulk PBMC T cells (not recorded which). CDR3 amino acids: CAISESRGRAADTQYF.